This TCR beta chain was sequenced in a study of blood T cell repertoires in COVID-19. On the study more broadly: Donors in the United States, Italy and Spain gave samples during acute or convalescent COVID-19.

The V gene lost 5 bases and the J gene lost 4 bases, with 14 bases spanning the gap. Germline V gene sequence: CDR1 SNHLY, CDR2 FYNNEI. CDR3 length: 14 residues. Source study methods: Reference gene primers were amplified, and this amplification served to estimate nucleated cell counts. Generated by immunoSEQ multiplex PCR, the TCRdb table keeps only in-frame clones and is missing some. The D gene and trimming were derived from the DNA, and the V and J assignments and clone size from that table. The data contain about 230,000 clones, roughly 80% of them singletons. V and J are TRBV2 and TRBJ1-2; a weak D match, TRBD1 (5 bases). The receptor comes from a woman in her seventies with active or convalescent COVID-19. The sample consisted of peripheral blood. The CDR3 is CASSTNRGGYGYTF. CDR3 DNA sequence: TGTGCCAGCAGTACGAATAGGGGCGGCTATGGCTACACCTTC.